A selection of T cell receptor beta chains follows, all from one sample in a study of molecular identifiers for immune sequencing clone quantification. TCRdb called the PCR reads again in MiXCR, with one record for every CDR3 protein. The table has approximately 630,000 distinct CDR3 sequences, 25% seen once. The specimen sequenced was naive CD8+ T cells from blood, with Jurkat cell RNA spiked in. The receptors originated from a human donor in good health. Some libraries in this study had Jurkat cell RNA spiked in. Each CDR3 is given with its conserved first and last residue. The order of the fields is J gene, clone size, D gene, V gene, CDR3 protein, CDR3 DNA. The D gene is left open where the match is weak. A row's size may be missing; if present it is once, few, many or a size class.

J: TRBJ2-1
size: few
D: .
V: TRBV5-1
CDR3: CASRETVSYNEQFF
DNA: TGCGCCAGCAGAGAAACAGTCTCCTACAATGAGCAGTTCTTC

J: TRBJ2-1
size: .
D: TRBD2
V: TRBV27
CDR3: CASETSGGGYNEQFF
DNA: TGTGCCAGCGAGACTAGCGGGGGGGGGTACAATGAGCAGTTCTTC

J: TRBJ1-1
size: many
D: .
V: TRBV10-3
CDR3: CAISESVSSNTEAFF
DNA: TGTGCCATCAGTGAGTCGGTCAGTTCAAACACTGAAGCTTTCTTT

J: TRBJ2-7
size: many
D: TRBD1
V: TRBV6-1
CDR3: CASSTSRDRNTYEQYF
DNA: TGTGCCAGCAGTACGAGCCGGGACAGAAACACCTACGAGCAGTACTTC

J: TRBJ2-7
size: many
D: .
V: TRBV5-1
CDR3: CASSLGQGIDEQYF
DNA: TGCGCCAGCAGCTTGGGGCAGGGAATTGACGAGCAGTACTTC

J: TRBJ2-1
size: .
D: .
V: TRBV4-3
CDR3: CASSQDEEDPPYNEQFF
DNA: TGCGCCAGCAGCCAAGATGAGGAGGACCCCCCCTACAATGAGCAGTTCTTC

J: TRBJ2-3
size: many
D: .
V: TRBV7-9
CDR3: CASSRTDGSTDTQYF
DNA: TGTGCCAGCAGTCGGACGGACGGAAGCACAGATACGCAGTATTTT

J: TRBJ2-1
size: .
D: .
V: TRBV7-8
CDR3: CASSLVRGDGQFF
DNA: TGTGCCAGCAGCTTAGTACGTGGAGACGGGCAGTTCTTC

J: TRBJ1-1
size: .
D: .
V: TRBV12-3/TRBV12-4
CDR3: CASMGQGGTEAFF
DNA: TGTGCCAGCATGGGCCAGGGTGGAACTGAAGCTTTCTTT

J: TRBJ1-6
size: .
D: .
V: TRBV12-3/TRBV12-4
CDR3: CASSFSFGVATSSPLHF
DNA: TGTGCCAGCAGTTTCTCTTTCGGGGTAGCGACCAGTTCACCCCTCCACTTT

J: TRBJ2-7
size: few
D: TRBD2
V: TRBV7-9
CDR3: CASSLAGSGADSYEQYF
DNA: TGTGCCAGCAGCTTAGCGGGTAGCGGGGCCGACTCCTACGAGCAGTACTTC

J: TRBJ2-2
size: many
D: TRBD1
V: TRBV6-4
CDR3: CASSPLSTGTGAEELFF
DNA: TGTGCCAGCAGTCCCCTCTCAACCGGGACAGGGGCCGAGGAGCTGTTTTTT

J: TRBJ1-2
size: .
D: .
V: TRBV6-5
CDR3: CASRLGPVTENYGYTF
DNA: TGTGCCAGCAGACTTGGACCCGTGACGGAAAACTATGGCTACACCTTC

J: TRBJ2-3
size: .
D: TRBD1
V: TRBV5-6
CDR3: CASSRTGLDTQYF
DNA: TGTGCCAGCAGCCGGACAGGGCTAGATACGCAGTATTTT

J: TRBJ2-1
size: few
D: .
V: TRBV29-1
CDR3: CSVVGTGGTSGSNEQFF
DNA: TGCAGCGTTGTCGGGACAGGGGGTACTAGCGGGAGCAATGAGCAGTTCTTC

J: TRBJ2-3
size: many
D: TRBD2
V: TRBV3-1
CDR3: CASSQDPGLAGDPDTQYF
DNA: TGTGCCAGCAGCCAAGACCCGGGGCTAGCGGGAGACCCAGATACGCAGTATTTT

J: TRBJ2-7
size: many
D: .
V: TRBV20-1
CDR3: CSARAGFEQYF
DNA: TGCAGTGCTAGAGCGGGGTTCGAGCAGTACTTC

J: TRBJ2-7
size: few
D: TRBD1
V: TRBV4-1
CDR3: CASSHGQDTYEQYF
DNA: TGCGCCAGCAGCCATGGACAGGACACCTACGAGCAGTACTTC

J: TRBJ1-1
size: .
D: .
V: TRBV5-4
CDR3: CGSSYGTSLHMNTEAFF
DNA: TGTGGCAGCAGCTACGGGACATCACTTCACATGAACACTGAAGCTTTCTTT

J: TRBJ2-5
size: many
D: .
V: TRBV6-5
CDR3: CASSSPLDPQETQYF
DNA: TGTGCCAGCAGTTCTCCATTAGATCCCCAAGAGACCCAGTACTTC

J: TRBJ2-6
size: many
D: .
V: TRBV4-3
CDR3: CASSQDSARPYGLSGANVLTF
DNA: TGCGCCAGCAGCCAAGATAGTGCCCGACCCTACGGTCTCTCTGGGGCCAACGTCCTGACTTTC

J: TRBJ2-1
size: few
D: .
V: TRBV6-1
CDR3: CASTPGSYVSYNEQFF
DNA: TGTGCCAGCACCCCCGGTAGTTACGTCTCCTACAATGAGCAGTTCTTC

J: TRBJ1-1
size: .
D: .
V: TRBV6-6
CDR3: CASNSGNTEAFF
DNA: TGTGCCAGCAATTCAGGAAACACTGAAGCTTTCTTT

J: TRBJ2-7
size: few
D: .
V: TRBV7-9
CDR3: CASSPVGAYEQYF
DNA: TGTGCCAGCAGCCCCGTGGGGGCCTACGAGCAGTACTTC

J: TRBJ1-5
size: few
D: .
V: TRBV7-9
CDR3: CASSWDASNQPQHF
DNA: TGTGCCAGCAGTTGGGACGCTAGCAATCAGCCCCAGCATTTT

J: TRBJ2-3
size: many
D: .
V: TRBV29-1
CDR3: CSVAGTPGTQYF
DNA: TGCAGCGTTGCGGGGACACCGGGCACGCAGTATTTT

J: TRBJ1-2
size: many
D: .
V: TRBV29-1
CDR3: CSVAGLTNYGYTF
DNA: TGCAGCGTTGCAGGGTTGACTAACTATGGCTACACCTTC

J: TRBJ1-1
size: .
D: .
V: TRBV20-1
CDR3: CSAGPSTEAFF
DNA: TGCAGTGCTGGACCGAGTACTGAAGCTTTCTTT

J: TRBJ1-2
size: .
D: .
V: TRBV12-3/TRBV12-4
CDR3: CASSSISGNYGYTF
DNA: TGTGCCAGCAGTTCCATCTCAGGGAACTATGGCTACACCTTC

J: TRBJ1-6
size: .
D: .
V: TRBV18
CDR3: CASSPEYNSPLHF
DNA: TGTGCCAGCTCACCGGAATATAATTCACCCCTCCACTTT

J: TRBJ2-3
size: .
D: .
V: TRBV27
CDR3: CASSLPYSCTDTQYF
DNA: TGTGCCAGCAGTCTCCCGTACTCATGCACAGATACGCAGTATTTT

J: TRBJ2-1
size: few
D: .
V: TRBV9
CDR3: CASSVPVRDEQFF
DNA: TGTGCCAGCAGCGTTCCAGTAAGGGATGAGCAGTTCTTC

J: TRBJ2-7
size: few
D: TRBD1
V: TRBV5-8
CDR3: CASSLGQGILEQYF
DNA: TGTGCCAGCAGCTTGGGACAGGGAATCCTCGAGCAGTACTTC